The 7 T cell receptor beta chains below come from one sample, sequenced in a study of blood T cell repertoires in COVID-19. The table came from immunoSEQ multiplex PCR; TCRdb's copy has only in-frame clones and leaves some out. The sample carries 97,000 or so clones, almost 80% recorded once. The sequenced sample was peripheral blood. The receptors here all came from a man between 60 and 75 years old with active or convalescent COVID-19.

The CDR3 spells CASRLRQGRGTDTQYF. The CDR3 DNA reads TGTGCAAGTCGCCTTCGACAGGGTAGAGGCACAGATACGCAGTATTTT. The gene calls are TRBV12-2 and TRBJ2-3; the DNA was not used to check the table's D call, TRBD1. TRBV12-2 has pseudogene status. The CDR3 totals 16 residues.

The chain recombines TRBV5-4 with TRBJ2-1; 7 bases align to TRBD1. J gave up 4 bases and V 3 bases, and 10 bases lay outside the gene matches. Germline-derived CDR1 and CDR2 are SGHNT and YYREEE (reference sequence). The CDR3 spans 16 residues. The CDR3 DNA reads TGTGCCAGCAGCTCCTCAGGGGGAAGAGGTTACAATGAGCAGTTCTTC. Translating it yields CASSSSGGRGYNEQFF.

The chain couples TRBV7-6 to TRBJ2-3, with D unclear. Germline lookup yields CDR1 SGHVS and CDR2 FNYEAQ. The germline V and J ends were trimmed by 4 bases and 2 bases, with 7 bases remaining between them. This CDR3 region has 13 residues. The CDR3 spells CASSSIPTDTQYF. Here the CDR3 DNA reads TGTGCCAGCAGCTCCATTCCCACAGATACGCAGTATTTT.

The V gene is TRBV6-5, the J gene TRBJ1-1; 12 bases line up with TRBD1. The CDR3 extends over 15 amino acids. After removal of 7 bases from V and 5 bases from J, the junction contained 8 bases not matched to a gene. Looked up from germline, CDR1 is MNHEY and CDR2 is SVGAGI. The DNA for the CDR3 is TGTGCCAGCATCAAGGGACAGGGGGCTAGGACTGAAGCTTTCTTT. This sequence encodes CASIKGQGARTEAFF.

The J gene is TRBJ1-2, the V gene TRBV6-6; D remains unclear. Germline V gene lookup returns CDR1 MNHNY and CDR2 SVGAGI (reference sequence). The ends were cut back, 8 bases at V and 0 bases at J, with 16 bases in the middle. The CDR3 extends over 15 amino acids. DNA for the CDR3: TGTGCCAGCCGGGTCCTGAGTTCTGCTAACTATGGCTACACCTTC. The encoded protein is CASRVLSSANYGYTF.

The CDR3 protein is CASSLASTGAGNTIYF. CDR3 coding DNA: TGTGCCAGCAGCTTAGCCTCGACAGGGGCTGGAAACACCATATATTTT. This chain connects TRBV7-2 to TRBJ1-3; 8 positions agree with TRBD1. V lost 0 bases and J lost 2; bases outside the gene matches: 3. This CDR3 contains 16 residues. CDR1 SGHTA and CDR2 FQGNSA come from the germline V gene.

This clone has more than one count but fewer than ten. In DNA form, the CDR3 reads TGTGCCAGTAGTATACAGTCAGGGGGACGCCAGCCCCAGCATTTT. Translation: CASSIQSGGRQPQHF. V is TRBV19 and J is TRBJ1-5; 7 bases line up with TRBD1. V shed 2 bases and J 7 bases; nucleotides not matched to a gene: 8. The CDR3 consists of 15 residues. Germline V gene lookup returns CDR1 LNHDA and CDR2 SQIVND (reference sequence).